Below, 5 T cell receptor beta chains from the same sample are listed, as sequenced in a study of monozygotic twins with cystic fibrosis. The method was immunoSEQ multiplex PCR; TCRdb's version includes in-frame clones alone and lacks a portion of them. The sample consists of about 15,000 clones, over 95% of them appearing once. The sequencing sample was made of blood. These receptors were collected from a girl aged 2 to 9 with cystic fibrosis.

V gene TRBV5-4 combines with J gene TRBJ2-5; D uncertain. Between the trimmed V and J ends, which lost 0 bases and 5 bases, there was a span of 5 bases. The CDR3 has 12 amino acids. Germline assignment: CDR1 SGHNT and CDR2 YYREEE (reference sequence). The CDR3 region is CASSLEGETQYF. Written as DNA, the CDR3 is TGTGCCAGCAGCTTGGAGGGCGAGACCCAGTACTTC.

The chain combines TRBV19 with TRBJ2-7, with TRBD1 as a possible D gene (6 bases). Germline V gene data show CDR1 as LNHDA and CDR2 as SQIVND (reference sequence). CDR3 length equals 15 residues. V was clipped by 4 bases and J by 0 bases, with 13 bases between them. Here the CDR3 reads CASSTRQAHSYEQYF. In DNA, the CDR3 is TGTGCCAGTAGTACCAGACAGGCCCACTCCTACGAGCAGTACTTC.

This clone has just one count. This chain joins TRBV7-9 and TRBJ1-1; D remains ambiguous. Germline V gene sequence: CDR1 SEHNR, CDR2 FQNEAQ (reference sequence). There are 14 residues in the CDR3. V shed 4 bases and J shed 2 bases, with 11 bases lying between them. This CDR3 reads CASSSSWGNTEAFF. In nucleotides, the CDR3 is TGTGCCAGCAGCTCTAGTTGGGGTAACACTGAAGCTTTCTTT.

The rearrangement links TRBV23-1 to TRBJ2-1; a weak D match, TRBD1 (5 bases). TRBV23-1 is annotated as an ORF whose role is uncertain. Trimming took off 4 bases at V and 5 bases at J, with 21 bases between the two ends. The CDR3 is 17 amino acids. In DNA, the CDR3 is TGCGCCAGCAGTCGCCCGCCCCGGCCAGGGAACCACAATGAGCAGTTCTTC. Protein product: CASSRPPRPGNHNEQFF.

This clone was counted once. V and J are TRBV28 and TRBJ2-5; D gene uncertain. The CDR3 consists of 13 residues. Deletions cut 2 bases from V and 2 bases from J, with 6 bases between. CDR1 and CDR2 (germline): MDHEN, SYDVKM. CDR3 in DNA: TGTGCCAGCAGTTTAGTGCAGCAAGAGACCCAGTACTTC. Amino acid sequence: CASSLVQQETQYF.